Listed below are T cell receptor beta chains from one sample, sequenced in a study of blood T cell repertoires in COVID-19. Clones were sequenced by immunoSEQ multiplex PCR, and TCRdb holds only the in-frame ones, with some missing. There are about 280,000 clones in the sample; around 90% occur only once, and 1% lies in the top ten. The sample comprised PBMCs or T cells enriched from blood (not recorded which). These receptor sequences come from a young woman who had recovered from COVID-19. The CDR3 runs from the conserved cysteine through the conserved F or W. A D gene is named only where the DNA matches it firmly. Size is stated for part of the rows, as once, few or many counts, or as a class when the clone is expanded.

abundance: .; v_gene: TRBV6-5; j_gene: TRBJ2-7; d_gene: .; CDR3aa: CASGFVDSSYEQYF; CDR3nt: TGTGCCAGCGGCTTCGTGGACAGTAGCTACGAGCAGTACTTC
abundance: .; v_gene: TRBV4-1; j_gene: TRBJ1-2; d_gene: .; CDR3aa: CASSPLFRTDYGYTF; CDR3nt: TGCGCCAGCAGCCCTCTTTTCCGGACAGACTATGGCTACACCTTC
abundance: .; v_gene: TRBV27; j_gene: TRBJ1-6; d_gene: TRBD1; CDR3aa: CASRLTGTGLNSPLHF; CDR3nt: TGTGCCAGCCGATTAACCGGGACAGGGCTCAATTCACCCCTCCACTTT
abundance: .; v_gene: TRBV25-1; j_gene: TRBJ2-7; d_gene: TRBD2; CDR3aa: CATRGGYEQYF; CDR3nt: TGTGCCACCCGGGGGGGCTACGAGCAGTACTTC
abundance: .; v_gene: TRBV28; j_gene: TRBJ1-1; d_gene: .; CDR3aa: CASRHAGTGVTEAFF; CDR3nt: TGTGCCAGCAGACATGCTGGCACGGGAGTCACTGAAGCTTTCTTT
abundance: once; v_gene: TRBV5-1; j_gene: TRBJ1-1; d_gene: TRBD1; CDR3aa: CASRSTITGGEAFF; CDR3nt: TGCGCCAGCAGATCTACAATAACAGGGGGGGAAGCTTTCTTT
abundance: .; v_gene: TRBV27; j_gene: TRBJ1-4; d_gene: TRBD1; CDR3aa: CASKKMGQGSGKLFF; CDR3nt: TGTGCCAGCAAAAAAATGGGACAGGGGAGTGGAAAACTGTTTTTT
abundance: .; v_gene: TRBV5-1; j_gene: TRBJ2-2; d_gene: TRBD2; CDR3aa: CASSLVALAGTGELFF; CDR3nt: TGCGCCAGCAGCTTGGTGGCACTAGCGGGCACCGGGGAGCTGTTTTTT
abundance: .; v_gene: TRBV6-1; j_gene: TRBJ1-6; d_gene: TRBD1; CDR3aa: CASSSGTANLHF; CDR3nt: TGTGCCAGCAGTTCCGGGACAGCAAACCTCCACTTT
abundance: .; v_gene: TRBV19; j_gene: TRBJ1-5; d_gene: .; CDR3aa: CASTATTGQSNQPQHF; CDR3nt: TGTGCCAGTACAGCTACCACCGGACAGAGCAATCAGCCCCAGCATTTT
abundance: few; v_gene: TRBV11-2; j_gene: TRBJ1-3; d_gene: TRBD1; CDR3aa: CASSFEGAGNTIYF; CDR3nt: TGTGCCAGCAGCTTCGAGGGGGCCGGAAACACCATATATTTT
abundance: .; v_gene: TRBV7-6; j_gene: TRBJ2-1; d_gene: TRBD2; CDR3aa: CASSLGLAGNSYNEQFF; CDR3nt: TGTGCCAGCAGCTTAGGATTAGCGGGAAACTCCTACAATGAGCAGTTCTTC
abundance: .; v_gene: TRBV7-7; j_gene: TRBJ2-3; d_gene: TRBD2; CDR3aa: CASSFGLAGHTDTQYF; CDR3nt: TGTGCTAGCAGCTTCGGACTAGCGGGGCATACAGATACGCAGTATTTT
abundance: .; v_gene: TRBV15; j_gene: TRBJ1-5; d_gene: .; CDR3aa: CATSRDLEGGQPQHF; CDR3nt: TGTGCCACCAGCAGAGATTTGGAGGGCGGCCAGCCCCAGCATTTT
abundance: .; v_gene: TRBV5-1; j_gene: TRBJ2-5; d_gene: .; CDR3aa: CASSLADRYQETQYF; CDR3nt: TGCGCCAGCAGCTTGGCAGACAGATACCAAGAGACCCAGTACTTC
abundance: .; v_gene: TRBV10-3; j_gene: TRBJ1-5; d_gene: .; CDR3aa: CAISDGGKNQPQHF; CDR3nt: TGTGCCATCAGTGACGGAGGGAAGAATCAGCCCCAGCATTTT
abundance: .; v_gene: TRBV5-4; j_gene: TRBJ2-7; d_gene: TRBD1; CDR3aa: CASSLQGAGVYEQYF; CDR3nt: TGTGCCAGCAGCCTACAGGGGGCAGGGGTCTACGAGCAGTACTTC
abundance: once; v_gene: TRBV19; j_gene: TRBJ1-5; d_gene: .; CDR3aa: CASSLMGHRNQPQHF; CDR3nt: TGTGCCAGTAGTTTGATGGGACACCGCAATCAGCCCCAGCATTTT
abundance: .; v_gene: TRBV2; j_gene: TRBJ1-5; d_gene: .; CDR3aa: CASSSRLDQPQHF; CDR3nt: TGTGCCAGCAGCTCTAGACTCGATCAGCCCCAGCATTTT
abundance: .; v_gene: TRBV10-1; j_gene: TRBJ2-7; d_gene: TRBD2; CDR3aa: CASSSLAGGRYEQYF; CDR3nt: TGCGCCAGCAGTTCGCTAGCGGGAGGGAGATACGAGCAGTACTTC
abundance: once; v_gene: TRBV19; j_gene: TRBJ2-3; d_gene: TRBD2; CDR3aa: CASSIVPGGRTDTQYF; CDR3nt: TGTGCCAGTAGTATAGTCCCGGGGGGGAGGACAGATACGCAGTATTTT
abundance: .; v_gene: TRBV5-5; j_gene: TRBJ1-1; d_gene: TRBD1; CDR3aa: CASTPGGQRITEAFF; CDR3nt: TGTGCCAGCACCCCAGGGGGGCAACGGATCACTGAAGCTTTCTTT
abundance: .; v_gene: TRBV27; j_gene: TRBJ1-2; d_gene: .; CDR3aa: CASSLLAGEDGYTF; CDR3nt: TGTGCCAGCAGTTTACTTGCAGGGGAAGATGGCTACACCTTC
abundance: .; v_gene: TRBV18; j_gene: TRBJ2-7; d_gene: TRBD1; CDR3aa: CASSPDRGGYYEQYF; CDR3nt: TGTGCCAGCTCACCCGACAGGGGTGGGTACTACGAGCAGTACTTC
abundance: .; v_gene: TRBV20-1; j_gene: TRBJ1-1; d_gene: .; CDR3aa: CSASSSRAGDRNTEAFF; CDR3nt: TGCAGTGCTAGTTCGTCCCGAGCTGGCGACAGGAACACTGAAGCTTTCTTT